This T cell receptor beta chain is from a study of neoadjuvant anti-PD-1 for oral cavity cancer. Study context: Most patients had three to four biweekly doses of 3 mg/kg nivolumab before resection. Patients without progression received a fourth nivolumab dose around day 43, then surgical resection on days 50-56. Notes on the study in general: TCR analyses covered only a few patients per response group. Higher pretreatment blood Treg/Th17 ratios correlated with higher pretreatment blood and lower post-treatment tumor TCRbeta clonality.

The V and J ends lost 3 bases and 5 bases respectively, with 10 bases between them. This CDR3 has 13 residues. Germline V lookup: CDR1 SNHLY, CDR2 FYNNEI. Sample time point: after neoadjuvant nivolumab, at surgical resection. TCRdb keeps only in-frame clones here, not all; method: immunoSEQ multiplex PCR. Of about 42,000 clones listed, roughly 77% are singletons. For this clone: The antigen is not known.

The receptor comes from a person between 40 and 80 years old with oral cavity squamous cell carcinoma. The material was PBMCs, obtained after nivolumab (anti-PD-1) treatment. The V call is TRBV2, the J call TRBJ1-2; D possibly corresponds to TRBD1 (5 bases). CDR3 in amino acids: CASSEGRVYGYTF. CDR3 DNA sequence: TGTGCCAGCAGTGAGGGCAGGGTATATGGCTACACCTTC.